One and the same sample provided the 23 T cell receptor beta chains below, sequenced in a study of blood T cells in healthy people across ages. It was with a sample-barcoded 5' primer and a J-beta primer mix that a second PCR of roughly 7 to 11 cycles was run. Each CDR3 protein gets one entry after TCRdb re-called the 5' RACE reads with MiXCR. The table lists almost 1 million distinct CDR3 sequences, roughly half of them singletons. The specimen sequenced was blood. The source is a woman in her sixties or seventies in good health.

The chain has TRBV15 and TRBJ1-1; TRBD1 matches 8 bases. CDR1 and CDR2 (germline): LNHNV, YYDKDF (reference sequence). The CDR3 is made up of 15 amino acids. V shed 3 bases, J shed 3 bases, and the junction held 6 bases outside the gene matches. Here the CDR3 reads CATSRPDRADTEAFF. CDR3 bases: TGTGCCACCAGCAGGCCGGACAGGGCGGACACTGAAGCTTTCTTT. Based on the CDR3 plus reference TRBV15 and TRBJ1-1, the full variable domain is DAMVIQNPRYQVTQFGKPVTLSCSQTLNHNVMYWYQQKSSQAPKLLFHYYDKDFNNEADTPDNFQSRRPNTSFCFLDIRSPGLGDTAMYLCATSRPDRADTEAFFGQGTRLTVV.

The V gene is TRBV4-3, the J gene TRBJ2-1; tentatively, D is TRBD2 (5 bases). The CDR3 sequence is 16 residues long. Germline V gives CDR1 LGHNA, CDR2 YSLEER. The V end was cut by 0 bases, the J end by 1 base, with 10 bases between. The CDR3 DNA sequence: TGCGCCAGCAGCCAAGATCAGCGGTCTTCCTACAATGAGCAGTTCTTC. It specifies CASSQDQRSSYNEQFF.

Only a few counts were recorded for this clonotype. The rearrangement joins TRBV20-1 to TRBJ2-1; a weak D match, TRBD2 (6 bases). Germline V CDR1 and CDR2: DFQATT, SNEGSKA (reference sequence). The CDR3 covers 14 residues. Trimming cost V 4 bases and J 4 bases, with 14 bases left between them. CDR3 bases: TGCAGTGCTATTGTCGGGAGTCGGTACAATGAGCAGTTCTTC. This translates into CSAIVGSRYNEQFF.

The V gene is TRBV20-1, the J gene TRBJ2-7; TRBD2 agrees at 8 bases. Trimming took 4 bases from V and 0 from J; bases not matched to a gene: 8. Germline values: CDR1 DFQATT, CDR2 SNEGSKA (reference sequence). The CDR3 contains 15 residues. The CDR3 is CSATVAGLSSYEQYF. Written as DNA, the CDR3 is TGCAGTGCTACCGTAGCGGGATTAAGCTCCTACGAGCAGTACTTC.

This chain uses TRBV3-1 with TRBJ2-5; 10 nucleotides agree with TRBD1. V shed 4 bases and J 1 base; nucleotides not matched to a gene: 9. The CDR3 runs to 17 residues. Germline CDR1 LGHDT, CDR2 YNNKEL (reference sequence). CDR3: CASSPGQGLGAQETQYF. The DNA for the CDR3 is TGTGCCAGCAGCCCGGGACAGGGGCTAGGGGCCCAAGAGACCCAGTACTTC.

This clonotype turned up a few times. The chain employs TRBV7-6 and TRBJ2-5; a weak D match, TRBD1 (6 bases). Trimming left V 5 bases short and J 1 base short, with 11 bases between. Germline assignment: CDR1 SGHVS and CDR2 FNYEAQ. The CDR3 covers 14 residues. The CDR3 DNA sequence: TGTGCCAGCAGCCTGGACAGCCGCCAAGAGACCCAGTACTTC. This encodes CASSLDSRQETQYF.

This clonotype was picked up a small number of times. The chain joins TRBV20-1 to TRBJ2-1, with D possibly being TRBD1 (5 bases). The CDR3 is 15 amino acids. Trimming removed 4 bases at V and 6 bases at J, with 19 bases between. CDR1 and CDR2 from the germline V gene are DFQATT and SNEGSKA (reference sequence). DNA for the CDR3: TGCAGTGCTACGAAGTGGGGTACAGGTATCAATGAGCAGTTCTTC. It is translated as CSATKWGTGINEQFF.

The chain joins TRBV29-1 to TRBJ2-3; 8 bases are shared with TRBD2. The CDR3 contains 15 residues. The junction had 8 bases not matched to a gene; V was cut back by 2 bases and J by 4 bases. Germline values: CDR1 SQVTM, CDR2 ANQGSEA. The CDR3 DNA reads TGCAGCGTTGAATTGCAGGCGGGAGGCCCAGATACGCAGTATTTT. Amino acid sequence: CSVELQAGGPDTQYF.

This clonotype appeared once. The chain has TRBV4-1 and TRBJ1-2, with TRBD1 identical over 7 bases. V shed 5 bases and J 4 bases; nucleotides not matched to a gene: 28. Germline V gene data show CDR1 as MGHRA and CDR2 as YSYEKL. The CDR3 sequence is 21 residues long. CDR3: CASSVQGKYQEDGVRVYGYTF. In DNA form, the CDR3 reads TGCGCCAGCAGCGTACAGGGGAAGTACCAAGAGGATGGGGTCAGGGTCTATGGCTACACCTTC.

This clonotype showed up just a few times. The chain carries TRBV4-2 and TRBJ2-7, with a weak D call TRBD1 (5 bases). In germline, CDR1 is LGHNA, CDR2 YNFKEQ. The CDR3 has 16 residues. Trimming left V 4 bases short and J 0 bases short, with 16 bases between. The CDR3 is CASSPGGAEHSYEQYF. Here the CDR3 DNA reads TGTGCCAGCAGCCCAGGTGGGGCAGAACACTCCTACGAGCAGTACTTC.

V gene TRBV9 combines with J gene TRBJ1-1; the D gene is possibly TRBD1 (5 bases). This CDR3 spans 15 amino acids. V lost 0 bases to trimming and J lost 1 base, with 10 bases between them. Germline values: CDR1 SGDLS, CDR2 YYNGEE. The CDR3 sequence: CASSVVWGGNTEAFF. For the CDR3, the DNA is TGTGCCAGCAGCGTAGTTTGGGGGGGGAACACTGAAGCTTTCTTT.

The V call is TRBV9, the J call TRBJ2-3, with 11 bases identical to TRBD2. V lost 2 bases and J lost 6; bases outside the gene matches: 8. CDR3 length: 16 residues. CDR1 is SGDLS, CDR2 YYNGEE, per germline. CDR3 protein: CASSVTSGTRWDTQYF. CDR3 bases: TGTGCCAGCAGCGTGACTAGCGGGACAAGGTGGGATACGCAGTATTTT.

The chain links TRBV29-1 to TRBJ2-5, with 11 bases that match TRBD2. The CDR3 consists of 14 residues. CDR1 SQVTM and CDR2 ANQGSEA come from the germline V gene. V gave up 5 bases and J gave up 0 bases; unmatched junction bases: 2. This CDR3 reads CSVKTSGDQETQYF. The CDR3, as DNA: TGCAGCGTTAAGACTAGCGGGGACCAAGAGACCCAGTACTTC.

The genes are TRBV4-1 and TRBJ2-5; D is possibly TRBD2 (6 bases). Germline assignment: CDR1 MGHRA and CDR2 YSYEKL. V was pared by 0 bases and J by 4 bases, with 12 bases between. The CDR3 is made up of 15 amino acids. The CDR3 loop is CASSQETTGVETQYF. The CDR3 DNA sequence: TGCGCCAGCAGCCAAGAAACAACGGGAGTAGAGACCCAGTACTTC.

The table lists this clonotype with a few counts. The rearrangement links TRBV18 to TRBJ2-7; the D is unclear. The CDR3 totals 14 residues. From germline, CDR1 is KGHSH and CDR2 LQKENI. Deletions cut 3 bases from V and 2 bases from J, with 11 bases between. CDR3 in DNA: TGTGCCAGCTCACCTGCCTCAAAAACCTACGAGCAGTACTTC. This gives the protein CASSPASKTYEQYF. Looking up the rest from reference TRBV18 and TRBJ2-7 gives the full variable domain: NAGVMQNPRHLVRRRGQEARLRCSPMKGHSHVYWYRQLPEEGLKFMVYLQKENIIDESGMPKERFSAEFPKEGPSILRIQQVVRGDSAAYFCASSPASKTYEQYFGPGTRLTVT.

This sequence joins TRBV3-1 and TRBJ2-1, with 8 nucleotides matching TRBD2. J lost 9 bases, V lost 0 bases, and 1 base had no gene match. Germline-derived CDR1 and CDR2 are LGHDT and YNNKEL (reference sequence). The CDR3 totals 13 residues. The CDR3: CASSQDAGGEQFF. Written as DNA, the CDR3 is TGTGCCAGCAGCCAAGATGCGGGAGGTGAGCAGTTCTTC.

J is TRBJ2-4 and V is TRBV4-2; TRBD2 matches at 8 bases. The CDR3 length is 14 residues. Germline values: CDR1 LGHNA, CDR2 YNFKEQ. Trimming at V came to 0 bases and at J to 13 bases, leaving 8 bases not matched to a gene. CDR3 bases: TGTGCCAGCAGCCAAGATACTAGCGGCGGTGAGCAGTACTTC. It specifies CASSQDTSGGEQYF.

The chain combines TRBV12-3 or TRBV12-4 with TRBJ2-1, with no clear D. The last part of the DNA fits TRBJ2-7 better; the J call may be wrong. This CDR3 has 13 residues. CDR3 sequence (DNA): TGTGCCAGCAGTGTGAGCTCCTACAATGAGCAGTACTTC. This translates into CASSVSSYNEQYF.

The chain recombines TRBV4-1 with TRBJ2-5, with D possibly TRBD2 on 6 matching bases. Germline V gives CDR1 MGHRA, CDR2 YSYEKL. Trimming shortened V by 0 bases and J by 3 bases, and 17 bases separated the two germline ends. This CDR3 spans 17 amino acids. The CDR3 reads CASSQEGTLPVKETQYF. DNA for the CDR3: TGCGCCAGCAGCCAAGAAGGGACTCTCCCCGTTAAAGAGACCCAGTACTTC.

Concerning this clonotype: Its ends do not fully match the called genes, so a read error is possible. The chain is built from TRBV11-2 and TRBJ2-3, with 10 bases that match TRBD1. Germline V gives CDR1 SGHAT, CDR2 FQNNGV. CDR3 length: 14 residues. The CDR3 bases are TGTGCCAGCAGCGTAGACAGGGGGCCGCATACGCAGTATTTT. It specifies CASSVDRGPHTQYF. The full variable domain, in which reference TRBV11-2 and TRBJ2-3 provide the parts outside the CDR3, is EAGVAQSPRYKIIEKRQSVAFWCNPISGHATLYWYQQILGQGPKLLIQFQNNGVVDDSQLPKDRFSAERLKGVDSTLKIQPAKLEDSAVYLCASSVDRGPHTQYFGPGTRLTVL.

This clonotype was counted at least ten times. The chain employs TRBV7-2 and TRBJ2-7; D is ambiguous. The CDR3 spans 12 residues. V shed 4 bases and J shed 0 bases, with 4 bases lying between them. Germline values: CDR1 SGHTA, CDR2 FQGNSA. CDR3: CASSWGSYEQYF. CDR3 DNA sequence: TGTGCCAGCAGCTGGGGCTCCTACGAGCAGTACTTC.

The chain employs TRBV25-1 and TRBJ1-6, with D tentatively TRBD1 (6 bases). The germline V gene has CDR1 MGHDK and CDR2 SYGVNS. V shed 3 bases and J shed 10 bases, with 19 bases lying between them. The CDR3 sequence is 16 residues long. The CDR3 loop reads CASSDAAGVYVSPLHF. Written as DNA, the CDR3 is TGTGCCAGCAGTGATGCGGCAGGGGTTTATGTGTCACCCCTCCACTTT.

The chain uses TRBV20-1 and TRBJ2-7; 8 bases fit TRBD2. The V and J ends lost 4 bases and 2 bases, in that order; junction bases with no gene match: 13. The CDR3 consists of 16 residues. Looked up from germline, CDR1 is DFQATT and CDR2 is SNEGSKA (reference sequence). The CDR3, as DNA: TGCAGTGCTAATGACCCGGGAGGGTATCTGCCCTACGAGCAGTACTTC. Amino acids: CSANDPGGYLPYEQYF.